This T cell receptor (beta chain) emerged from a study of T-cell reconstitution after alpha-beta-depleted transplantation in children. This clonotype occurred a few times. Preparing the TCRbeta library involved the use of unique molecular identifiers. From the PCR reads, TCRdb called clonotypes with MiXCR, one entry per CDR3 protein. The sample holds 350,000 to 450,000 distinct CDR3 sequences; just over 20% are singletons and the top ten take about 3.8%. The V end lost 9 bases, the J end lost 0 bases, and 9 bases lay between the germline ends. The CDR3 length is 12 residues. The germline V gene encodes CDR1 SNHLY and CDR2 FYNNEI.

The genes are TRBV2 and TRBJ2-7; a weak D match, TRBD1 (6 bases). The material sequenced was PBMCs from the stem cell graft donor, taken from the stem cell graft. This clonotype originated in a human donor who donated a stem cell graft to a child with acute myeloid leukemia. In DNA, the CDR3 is TGTGCCAGACAGGGTCCCTCCTACGAGCAGTACTTC. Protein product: CARQGPSYEQYF.